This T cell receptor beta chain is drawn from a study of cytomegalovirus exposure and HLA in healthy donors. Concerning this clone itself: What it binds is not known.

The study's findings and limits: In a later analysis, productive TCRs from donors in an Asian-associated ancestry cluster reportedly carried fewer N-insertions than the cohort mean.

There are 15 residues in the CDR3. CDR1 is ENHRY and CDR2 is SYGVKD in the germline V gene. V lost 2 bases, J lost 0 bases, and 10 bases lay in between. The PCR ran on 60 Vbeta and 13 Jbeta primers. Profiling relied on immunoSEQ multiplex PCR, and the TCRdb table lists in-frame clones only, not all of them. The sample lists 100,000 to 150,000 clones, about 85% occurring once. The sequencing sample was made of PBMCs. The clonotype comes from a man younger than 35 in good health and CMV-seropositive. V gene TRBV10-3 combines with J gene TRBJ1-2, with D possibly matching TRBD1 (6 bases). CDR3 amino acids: CAISEVGQPNYGYTF. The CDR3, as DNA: TGTGCCATCAGTGAGGTAGGACAGCCTAACTATGGCTACACCTTC.